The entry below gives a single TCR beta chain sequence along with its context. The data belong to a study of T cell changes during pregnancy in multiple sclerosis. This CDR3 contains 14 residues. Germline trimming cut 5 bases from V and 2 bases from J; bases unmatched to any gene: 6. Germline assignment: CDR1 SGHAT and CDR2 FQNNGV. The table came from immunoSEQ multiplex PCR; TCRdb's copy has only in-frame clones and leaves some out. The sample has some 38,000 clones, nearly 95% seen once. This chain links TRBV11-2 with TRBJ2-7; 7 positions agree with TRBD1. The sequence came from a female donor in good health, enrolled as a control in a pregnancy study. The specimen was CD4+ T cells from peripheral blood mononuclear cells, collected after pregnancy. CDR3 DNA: TGTGCCAGCAGCGTAGGGGGCGATCCCTACGAGCAGTACTTC. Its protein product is CASSVGGDPYEQYF. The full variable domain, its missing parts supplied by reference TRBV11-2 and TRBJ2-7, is EAGVAQSPRYKIIEKRQSVAFWCNPISGHATLYWYQQILGQGPKLLIQFQNNGVVDDSQLPKDRFSAERLKGVDSTLKIQPAKLEDSAVYLCASSVGGDPYEQYFGPGTRLTVT.